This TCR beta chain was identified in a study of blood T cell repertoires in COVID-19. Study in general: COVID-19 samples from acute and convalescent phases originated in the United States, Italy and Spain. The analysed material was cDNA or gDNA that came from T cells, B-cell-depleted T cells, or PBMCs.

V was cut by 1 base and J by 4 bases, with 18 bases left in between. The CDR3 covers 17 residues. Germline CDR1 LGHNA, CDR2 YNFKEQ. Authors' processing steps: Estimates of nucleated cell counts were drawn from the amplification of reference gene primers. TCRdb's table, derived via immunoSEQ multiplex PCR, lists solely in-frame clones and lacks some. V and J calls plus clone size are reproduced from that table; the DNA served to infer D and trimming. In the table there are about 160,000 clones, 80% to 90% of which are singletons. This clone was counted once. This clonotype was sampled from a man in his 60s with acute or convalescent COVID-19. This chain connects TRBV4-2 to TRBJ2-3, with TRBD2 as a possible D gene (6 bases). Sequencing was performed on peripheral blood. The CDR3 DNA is TGTGCCAGCAGCCAAGGGATTCGGGAGCAACTCCCAGATACGCAGTATTTT. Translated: CASSQGIREQLPDTQYF.